This TCR beta chain stems from a study of T cells in tuberculosis. The method was immunoSEQ multiplex PCR; TCRdb's version includes in-frame clones alone and lacks a portion of them. The table includes roughly 28,000 clones, 80% to 95% detected once. The table lists this clone with a count of one. V lost 4 bases to trimming and J lost 4 bases; unmatched junction nucleotides: 12. CDR3 length: 16 amino acids. Germline assignment: CDR1 SGHNT and CDR2 YYREEE (reference sequence). Sequenced material: PBMCs. This chain uses TRBV5-4 with TRBJ2-3, with 7 nucleotides matching TRBD2. This TCR derives from a donor aged 10-29 years with latent tuberculosis or without tuberculosis infection. CDR3 region: CASSVRGDSGPDTQYF. DNA for the CDR3: TGTGCCAGCAGCGTACGGGGGGATTCGGGCCCAGATACGCAGTATTTT. Full variable domain (outside the CDR3, taken from reference TRBV5-4 and TRBJ2-3): ETGVTQSPTHLIKTRGQQVTLRCSSQSGHNTVSWYQQALGQGPQFIFQYYREEENGRGNFPPRFSGLQFPNYSSELNVNALELDDSALYLCASSVRGDSGPDTQYFGPGTRLTVL.